The entry that follows covers one T cell receptor (beta chain) sequence. The sample comes from a study of cytomegalovirus exposure and HLA in healthy donors. PCR involved 60 Vbeta and 13 Jbeta primers. This table comes from immunoSEQ multiplex PCR, and its TCRdb copy is limited to in-frame clones, with some not included. The sample includes 150,000 to 200,000 clones, 70% to 80% of them seen just once. Per the germline V gene, CDR1 is SGHNT and CDR2 is YYREEE (reference sequence). CDR3 length: 14 residues. Between the trimmed V and J ends, which lost 3 bases and 3 bases, there was a span of 9 bases. The sample taken for sequencing was PBMCs. The gene calls are TRBV5-4 and TRBJ1-4; D remains ambiguous. The TCR originated in a woman in her forties in good health and CMV-seronegative. CDR3 bases: TGTGCCAGCAGCTCCGGAGGATCTAATGAAAAACTGTTTTTT. This translates into CASSSGGSNEKLFF.